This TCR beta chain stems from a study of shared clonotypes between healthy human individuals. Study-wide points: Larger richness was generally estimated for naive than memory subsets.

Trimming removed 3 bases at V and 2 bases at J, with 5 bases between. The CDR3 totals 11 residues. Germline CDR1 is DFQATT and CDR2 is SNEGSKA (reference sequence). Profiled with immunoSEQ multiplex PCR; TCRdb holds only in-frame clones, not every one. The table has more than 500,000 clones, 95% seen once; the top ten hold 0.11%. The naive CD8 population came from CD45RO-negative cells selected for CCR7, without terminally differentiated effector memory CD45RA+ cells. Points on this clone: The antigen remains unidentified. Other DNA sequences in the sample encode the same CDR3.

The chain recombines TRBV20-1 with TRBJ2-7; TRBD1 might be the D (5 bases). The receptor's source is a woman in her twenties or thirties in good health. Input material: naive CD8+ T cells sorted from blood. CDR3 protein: CSARGPYEQYF. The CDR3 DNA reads TGCAGTGCTAGGGGGCCCTACGAGCAGTACTTC.